The rows below give T cell receptor beta chains drawn from one sample of a study of blood T cells in healthy people across ages. Each CDR3 protein is one row after TCRdb ran MiXCR on the 5' RACE reads. The table includes 1,500,000 or so distinct CDR3 sequences, almost 60% detected once. Sequences were obtained from blood. The source is a man aged 18-30 years in good health. The CDR3 runs from the conserved cysteine through the conserved F or W. D genes are given only for firm matches. Clone size is shown for a subset of rows, as once, few, many or a class of expanded clone.

V,J,D,size,CDR3,DNA
TRBV7-2,TRBJ2-1,.,.,CASSFRPASYNEQFF,TGTGCCAGCAGCTTTCGACCGGCCAGTTACAATGAGCAGTTCTTC
TRBV9,TRBJ2-7,.,.,CASSAPNTGSREQYF,TGTGCCAGCAGCGCGCCTAATACAGGGTCTCGGGAGCAGTACTTC
TRBV6-4,TRBJ2-3,.,once,CASSDSKPGRGSDTQYF,TGTGCCAGCAGTGACTCGAAACCCGGGAGAGGGTCAGATACGCAGTATTTT
TRBV29-1,TRBJ2-1,TRBD2,.,CSVYGTSGSSYNEQFF,TGCAGCGTGTACGGGACTAGCGGGAGCTCCTACAATGAGCAGTTCTTC
TRBV20-1,TRBJ2-7,.,.,CSASRETYEQYF,TGCAGTGCTAGTCGGGAAACCTACGAGCAGTACTTC
TRBV11-2,TRBJ2-7,TRBD2,.,CASSTGLAGVLHEQYF,TGTGCCAGCAGCACGGGACTAGCGGGAGTCCTCCACGAGCAGTACTTC
TRBV30,TRBJ2-7,TRBD2,.,CAWSPGGEYEQYF,TGTGCCTGGAGCCCGGGGGGGGAGTACGAGCAGTACTTC
TRBV6-5,TRBJ2-7,.,.,CASKSAAAYEQYF,TGTGCCAGCAAATCAGCGGCAGCCTACGAGCAGTACTTC
TRBV3-1,TRBJ2-1,TRBD2,few,CASSQSLAGVVGEQFF,TGTGCCAGCAGCCAATCCCTAGCGGGAGTTGTCGGGGAGCAGTTCTTC
TRBV3-1,TRBJ2-7,.,.,CASSQGFGDEQYF,TGTGCCAGCAGCCAAGGGTTTGGGGACGAGCAGTACTTC
TRBV7-2,TRBJ1-5,.,.,CASSLAEGNQPQHF,TGTGCCAGCAGCTTAGCTGAGGGGAATCAGCCCCAGCATTTT
TRBV7-9,TRBJ1-4,.,few,CASRPSTGPNEKLFF,TGTGCCAGCAGGCCCTCGACGGGGCCTAATGAAAAACTGTTTTTT
TRBV29-1,TRBJ2-7,.,.,CSVDSYEQYF,TGCAGCGTTGACAGCTACGAGCAGTACTTC
TRBV5-1,TRBJ2-1,TRBD2,few,CASSLGGGTLLLAGDFEQFF,TGCGCCAGCAGCTTGGGGGGGGGAACCCTACTCCTAGCGGGAGATTTTGAGCAGTTCTTC
TRBV5-1,TRBJ2-7,TRBD1,.,CASSLWTGSDEQYF,TGCGCCAGCAGCTTGTGGACAGGGAGTGACGAGCAGTACTTC
TRBV27,TRBJ1-2,TRBD1,.,CASSLSGTGVFGYTF,TGTGCCAGCAGTTTGTCTGGGACAGGGGTTTTTGGCTACACCTTC
TRBV20-1,TRBJ2-7,.,.,CSARQQAAYEQYF,TGCAGTGCTAGGCAACAGGCAGCCTACGAGCAGTACTTC
TRBV4-1,TRBJ2-3,.,.,CASSHRPGQSTDTQYF,TGCGCCAGCAGCCATAGGCCAGGTCAAAGCACAGATACGCAGTATTTT
TRBV4-1,TRBJ2-4,TRBD2,few,CASSQDSSGGAGIQYF,TGCGCCAGCAGCCAAGATTCGTCGGGGGGGGCAGGCATTCAGTACTTC
TRBV14,TRBJ2-1,.,few,CASRQGSNEQFF,TGTGCCAGCAGGCAGGGCTCCAATGAGCAGTTCTTC
TRBV29-1,TRBJ2-2,.,.,CSSPDSYTGELFF,TGCAGCTCACCCGACTCCTACACCGGGGAGCTGTTTTTT
TRBV12-3/TRBV12-4,TRBJ2-1,TRBD2,once,CASIYSGSSYNEQFF,TGTGCCAGCATTTATAGCGGGAGTTCCTACAATGAGCAGTTCTTC
TRBV7-2,TRBJ2-1,.,few,CASSLDGSPSNEQFF,TGTGCCAGCAGCTTAGATGGGAGTCCATCCAATGAGCAGTTCTTC